This is a list of T cell receptor beta chains from one sample in a study of shared clonotypes between healthy human individuals. Some clones are missing from TCRdb's copy, which holds only in-frame ones; the method was immunoSEQ multiplex PCR. The repertoire has over a million clones, around 74% of them found once; the top ten carry less than 1.5%. The sequenced sample was memory CD4+ T cells sorted from blood. These receptor sequences come from a man aged 18 to 35 in good health. Both conserved end residues are part of each CDR3. Each record gives: clone size, J gene, D gene, V gene, CDR3 DNA, CDR3 protein. A D gene is named only where the DNA matches it firmly. Clone size is shown for a subset of rows, as once, few, many or a class of expanded clone.

>-|TRBJ2-3|-|TRBV28
TGTGCCAGCAGTTGGGGGCGAGGTGTAAGCACAGATACGCAGTATTTT
CASSWGRGVSTDTQYF
>-|TRBJ2-2|-|TRBV5-4
TGTGCCAGCAGCTTGGAAACGCAGGGTCCCGGGGAGCTGTTTTTT
CASSLETQGPGELFF
>-|TRBJ2-1|-|TRBV6-4
TGTGCCAGCAGTGACCACAGGGGAGGGGGCTACAATGAGCAGTTCTTC
CASSDHRGGGYNEQFF
>once|TRBJ2-1|TRBD2|TRBV6-6
TGTGCCAGCAGTTTTCTAGCGGGTTCCTACAATGAGCAGTTCTTC
CASSFLAGSYNEQFF
>-|TRBJ2-5|TRBD2|TRBV30
TGTGCCTGGAGAGGGACGGGAGGGGGACCGGGGCGTACCCAGTACTTC
CAWRGTGGGPGRTQYF
>-|TRBJ1-2|-|TRBV18
TGTGCCAGCTCACCAGGGGAAATGTATGGCTACACCTTC
CASSPGEMYGYTF
>-|TRBJ1-1|TRBD1|TRBV2
TGTGCCAGCAGTGGACAGGGGGCATACACTGAAGCTTTCTTT
CASSGQGAYTEAFF
>-|TRBJ2-1|-|TRBV7-2
TGTGCCAGCAGCTTAGCGCTTACAGGGTCCTACAATGAGCAGTTCTTC
CASSLALTGSYNEQFF
>-|TRBJ2-2|TRBD1|TRBV5-1
TGCGCCAGCAGCTTGGATGGCCTGGGGACAGCTGGGAACACCGGGGAGCTGTTTTTT
CASSLDGLGTAGNTGELFF
>once|TRBJ2-3|TRBD2|TRBV6-4
TGTGCCAGCAGTGACTCGCCGGGGGGGACAGATACGCAGTATTTT
CASSDSPGGTDTQYF
>-|TRBJ2-2|-|TRBV27
TGTGCCAGCAGTTTATCGCCCCGCGGGGCTGACGGGGAGCTGTTTTTT
CASSLSPRGADGELFF
>once|TRBJ1-2|TRBD1|TRBV6-1
TGTGCCAGCAGTGAAGGGGACAGGGCCTATGGCTACACCTTC
CASSEGDRAYGYTF
>-|TRBJ2-5|-|TRBV28
TGTGCCAGCAGTACCCCCAAAGAGACCCAGTACTTC
CASSTPKETQYF
>-|TRBJ1-2|TRBD1|TRBV28
TGTGCCAGCAGTTTCCCGGACAGGGGAGGGTCCGGCTACACCTTC
CASSFPDRGGSGYTF
>-|TRBJ1-1|-|TRBV6-6
TGTGCCAGCATCCGGCAGGGGATGAACACTGAAGCTTTCTTT
CASIRQGMNTEAFF
>-|TRBJ2-7|TRBD1|TRBV27
TGTGCCAGCAGCATCCAGGGACAGGGGGACTCCTACGAGCAGTACTTC
CASSIQGQGDSYEQYF
>-|TRBJ2-5|TRBD1|TRBV7-9
TGTGCCAGCAGCCCCGGACAGGGGACCCAGTACTTC
CASSPGQGTQYF
>-|TRBJ2-7|TRBD2|TRBV6-6
TGTGCCAGCAGTCACCCCCCTAGAGCGGGACCCTACGAGCAGTACTTC
CASSHPPRAGPYEQYF
>-|TRBJ2-3|-|TRBV5-4
TGTGCCAGCGGTCGAGGCACAGATACGCAGTATTTT
CASGRGTDTQYF
>few|TRBJ1-3|-|TRBV4-1
TGCGCCAGCAGCCAATCAGAGGCTGGAAACACCATATATTTT
CASSQSEAGNTIYF
>-|TRBJ1-3|-|TRBV4-3
TGCGCCAGCAGCCTTGATGTCGGACAGAGCTCTGGAAACACCATATATTTT
CASSLDVGQSSGNTIYF
>few|TRBJ1-1|TRBD1|TRBV5-1
TGCGCCAGCAGCTTGTCAGGGGGTAACACTGAAGCTTTCTTT
CASSLSGGNTEAFF
>-|TRBJ1-4|TRBD1|TRBV5-1
TGCGCCAGCAGCCGGACAGGGGACCCTGAACGTGAAAAACTGTTTTTT
CASSRTGDPEREKLFF
>-|TRBJ2-1|TRBD2|TRBV29-1
TGCAGCGTTGAAGGCGATAGCGGGAGGGCCAGGAATGAGCAGTTCTTC
CSVEGDSGRARNEQFF
>-|TRBJ1-6|-|TRBV6-5
TGTGCCAGCGGCCGGCTTCAGCATAATTCACCCCTCCACTTT
CASGRLQHNSPLHF
>many|TRBJ1-2|-|TRBV11-2
TGTGCCAGCAGCTTAGAACGGGCGGTTTATGGCTACACCTTC
CASSLERAVYGYTF
>-|TRBJ1-4|-|TRBV6-6
TGTGCCAGCAGTTACCGACAGTATGAAAAACTGTTTTTT
CASSYRQYEKLFF
>-|TRBJ2-1|-|TRBV6-1
TGTGCCAGCAGACTCTCCTACAATGAGCAGTTCTTC
CASRLSYNEQFF
>-|TRBJ2-1|TRBD1|TRBV9
TGTGCCAGCTCCCAAGGGGACAGCTCCTACAATGAGCAGTTCTTC
CASSQGDSSYNEQFF
>once|TRBJ1-5|TRBD1|TRBV7-9
TGTGCCAGCAGCCGGGGAGGGGGCCTTGAGCCCCAGCATTTT
CASSRGGGLEPQHF
>-|TRBJ2-6|-|TRBV4-1
TGCGCCAGCAGCCATGGATCTCTGGGACTCCGGATGTCTGGGGCCAACGTCCTGACTTTC
CASSHGSLGLRMSGANVLTF
>-|TRBJ2-3|TRBD1|TRBV7-9
TGTGCCAGCAGCTTCCGCCTACAGGGGCTTACGCAGTATTTT
CASSFRLQGLTQYF
>-|TRBJ1-4|-|TRBV7-2
TGTGCCAGCAGCTTCTTCCGTAATGAAAAACTGTTTTTT
CASSFFRNEKLFF
>-|TRBJ1-6|-|TRBV28
TGTGCCAGCAGTTTATTACACCTACAGGGTAGGAATTCACCCCTCCACTTT
CASSLLHLQGRNSPLHF
>-|TRBJ2-5|TRBD2|TRBV7-9
TGTGCCAGCAGCTTAGGAGCGGGAAAGTACCAAGAGACCCAGTACTTC
CASSLGAGKYQETQYF
>once|TRBJ2-1|-|TRBV10-3
TGTGCCACCCTGGGACCGCGGAACGATGAGCAGTTCTTC
CATLGPRNDEQFF
>-|TRBJ2-1|-|TRBV30
TGTGCCTGGAGTCCTTCCTACAATGAGCAGTTCTTC
CAWSPSYNEQFF
>-|TRBJ1-5|-|TRBV18
TGTGCCAGCTCACCACAGAGTACAGCCGATAGCAATCAGCCCCAGCATTTT
CASSPQSTADSNQPQHF
>-|TRBJ2-1|TRBD2|TRBV10-1
TGCGCCAGCAGTGAGGCGGGAGGGCCCGATGAGCAGTTCTTC
CASSEAGGPDEQFF
>-|TRBJ1-4|-|TRBV20-1
TGCAGTGCTAGAGCCGAAAAACTGTTTTTT
CSARAEKLFF
>-|TRBJ1-3|TRBD1|TRBV6-4
TGTGCCAGCAGTGACTCGAGGGGGACAGGTGGAAACACCATATATTTT
CASSDSRGTGGNTIYF
>-|TRBJ1-1|-|TRBV2
TGTGCCAGCAGGGGAGACATGAACACTGAAGCTTTCTTT
CASRGDMNTEAFF
>-|TRBJ2-7|-|TRBV10-3
TGTGCCATCAGTGTGGGGGAAAGGTCGAACGTCGAGCAGTACTTC
CAISVGERSNVEQYF